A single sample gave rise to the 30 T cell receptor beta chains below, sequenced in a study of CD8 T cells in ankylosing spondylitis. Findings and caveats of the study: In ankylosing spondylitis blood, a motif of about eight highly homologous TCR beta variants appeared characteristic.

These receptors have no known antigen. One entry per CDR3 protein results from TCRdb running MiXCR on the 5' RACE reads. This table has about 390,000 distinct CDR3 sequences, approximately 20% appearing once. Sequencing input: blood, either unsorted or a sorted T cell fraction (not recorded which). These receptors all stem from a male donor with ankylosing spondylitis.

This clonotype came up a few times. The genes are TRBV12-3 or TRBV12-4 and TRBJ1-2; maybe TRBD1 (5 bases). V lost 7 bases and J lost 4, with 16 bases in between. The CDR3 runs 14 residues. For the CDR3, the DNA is TGTGCCAGCACCTGGGGGAACGCAACCTATGGCTACACCTTC. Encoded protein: CASTWGNATYGYTF.

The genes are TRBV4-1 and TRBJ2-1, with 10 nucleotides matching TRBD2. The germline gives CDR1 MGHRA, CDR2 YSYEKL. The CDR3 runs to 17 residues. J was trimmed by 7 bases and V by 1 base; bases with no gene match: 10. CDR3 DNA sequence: TGCGCCAGCAGCCAAGTTCGGGCTAGCGGGAGAGGTAATGAGCAGTTCTTC. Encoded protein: CASSQVRASGRGNEQFF.

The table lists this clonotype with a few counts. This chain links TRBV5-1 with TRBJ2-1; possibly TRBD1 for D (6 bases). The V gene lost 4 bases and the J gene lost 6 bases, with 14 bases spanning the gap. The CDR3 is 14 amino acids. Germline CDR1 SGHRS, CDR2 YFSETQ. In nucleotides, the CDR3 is TGCGCCAGCAGCCCAGAGGGACAACTCAATGAGCAGTTCTTC. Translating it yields CASSPEGQLNEQFF.

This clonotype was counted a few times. DNA for the CDR3: TGTGCCAGCAGCTTAGGGGGGCTAGAGGGGGCTGGCTATGGCTACACCTTC. The encoded protein is CASSLGGLEGAGYGYTF. V usage is TRBV7-2 and J usage is TRBJ1-2; TRBD1 matches 7 bases. The J segment lost 4 bases and the V segment lost 1 base, leaving 12 bases of the junction unmatched. The length of the CDR3 is 17 residues. Germline V gene data show CDR1 as SGHTA and CDR2 as FQGNSA.

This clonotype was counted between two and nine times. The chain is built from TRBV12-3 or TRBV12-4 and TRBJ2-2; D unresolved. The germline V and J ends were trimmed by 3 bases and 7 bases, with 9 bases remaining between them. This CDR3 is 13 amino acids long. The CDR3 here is CASSFGPFGELFF. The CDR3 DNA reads TGTGCCAGCAGTTTCGGCCCGTTCGGGGAGCTGTTTTTT.

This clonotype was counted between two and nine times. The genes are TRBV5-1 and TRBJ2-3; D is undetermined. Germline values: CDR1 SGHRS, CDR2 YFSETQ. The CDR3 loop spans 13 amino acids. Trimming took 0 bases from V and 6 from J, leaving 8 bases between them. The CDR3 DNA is TGCGCCAGCAGCTTGGTCCTTTCCGATACGCAGTATTTT. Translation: CASSLVLSDTQYF.

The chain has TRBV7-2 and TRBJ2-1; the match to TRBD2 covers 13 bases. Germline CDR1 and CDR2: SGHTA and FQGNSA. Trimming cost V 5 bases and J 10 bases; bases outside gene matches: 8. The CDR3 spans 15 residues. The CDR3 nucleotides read TGTGCCAGCAGCATTGGACTAGCGGGAGTTGGAGAGCAGTTCTTC. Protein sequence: CASSIGLAGVGEQFF.

The CDR3 sequence: CASSLAELAYNEQFF. In DNA, the CDR3 is TGCGCCAGCAGCTTGGCCGAGCTTGCCTACAATGAGCAGTTCTTC. J is TRBJ2-1 and V is TRBV5-1; the D is unclear. The CDR3 loop spans 15 amino acids. V was pared by 0 bases and J by 2 bases, with 9 bases between. Germline lookup yields CDR1 SGHRS and CDR2 YFSETQ.

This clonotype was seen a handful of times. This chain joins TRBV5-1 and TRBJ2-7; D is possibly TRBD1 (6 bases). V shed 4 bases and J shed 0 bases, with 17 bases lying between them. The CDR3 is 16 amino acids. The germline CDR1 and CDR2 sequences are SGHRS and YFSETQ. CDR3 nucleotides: TGCGCCAGCAGCGTAGAGGACAGTCAGAGCTCCTACGAGCAGTACTTC. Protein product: CASSVEDSQSSYEQYF.

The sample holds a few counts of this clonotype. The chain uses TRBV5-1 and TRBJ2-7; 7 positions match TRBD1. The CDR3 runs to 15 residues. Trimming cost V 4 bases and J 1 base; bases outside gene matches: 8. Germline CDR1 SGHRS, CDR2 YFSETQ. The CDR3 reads CASSPGQTPSYEQYF. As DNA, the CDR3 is TGCGCCAGCAGCCCGGGACAGACCCCTTCCTACGAGCAGTACTTC.

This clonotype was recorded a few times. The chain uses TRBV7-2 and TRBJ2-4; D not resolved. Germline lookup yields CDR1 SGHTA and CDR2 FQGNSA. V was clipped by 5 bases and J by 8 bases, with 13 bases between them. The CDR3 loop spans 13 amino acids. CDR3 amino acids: CASSASSFDIQYF. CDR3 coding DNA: TGTGCCAGCAGCGCATCTAGTTTCGACATTCAGTACTTC.

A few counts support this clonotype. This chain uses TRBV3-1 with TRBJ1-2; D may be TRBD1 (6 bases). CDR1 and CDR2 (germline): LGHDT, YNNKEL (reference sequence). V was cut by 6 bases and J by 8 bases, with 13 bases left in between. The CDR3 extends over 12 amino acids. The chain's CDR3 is CASSYRDFGYTF. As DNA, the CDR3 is TGTGCCAGCAGTTACAGGGATTTCGGCTACACCTTC.

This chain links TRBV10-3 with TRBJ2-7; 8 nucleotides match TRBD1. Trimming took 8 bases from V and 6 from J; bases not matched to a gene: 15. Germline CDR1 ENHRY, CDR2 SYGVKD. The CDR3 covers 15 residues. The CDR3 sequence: CAIGFNQGARGEQYF. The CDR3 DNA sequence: TGTGCCATCGGTTTTAATCAGGGGGCACGGGGCGAGCAGTACTTC.

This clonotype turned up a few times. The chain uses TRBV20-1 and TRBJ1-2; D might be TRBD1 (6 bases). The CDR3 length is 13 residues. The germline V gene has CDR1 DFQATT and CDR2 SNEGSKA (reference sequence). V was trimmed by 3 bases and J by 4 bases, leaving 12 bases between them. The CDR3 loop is CSARDSLGYGYTF. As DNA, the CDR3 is TGCAGTGCTAGGGACAGTTTGGGCTATGGCTACACCTTC.

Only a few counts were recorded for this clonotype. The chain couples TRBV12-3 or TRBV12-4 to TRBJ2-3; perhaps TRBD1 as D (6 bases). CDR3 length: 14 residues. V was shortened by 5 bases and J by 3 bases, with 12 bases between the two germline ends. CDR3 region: CASSPLDRTDTQYF. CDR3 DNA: TGTGCCAGCAGTCCTCTTGACAGGACAGATACGCAGTATTTT.

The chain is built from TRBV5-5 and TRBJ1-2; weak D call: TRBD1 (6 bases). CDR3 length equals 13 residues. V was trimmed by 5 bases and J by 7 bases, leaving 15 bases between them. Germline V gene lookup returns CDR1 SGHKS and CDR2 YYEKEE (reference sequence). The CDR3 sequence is CASRFQGNFGYTF. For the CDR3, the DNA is TGTGCCAGCAGGTTTCAGGGGAATTTTGGCTACACCTTC. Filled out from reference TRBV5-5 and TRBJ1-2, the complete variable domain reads DAGVTQSPTHLIKTRGQQVTLRCSPISGHKSVSWYQQVLGQGPQFIFQYYEKEERGRGNFPDRFSARQFPNYSSELNVNALLLGDSALYLCASRFQGNFGYTFGSGTRLTVV.

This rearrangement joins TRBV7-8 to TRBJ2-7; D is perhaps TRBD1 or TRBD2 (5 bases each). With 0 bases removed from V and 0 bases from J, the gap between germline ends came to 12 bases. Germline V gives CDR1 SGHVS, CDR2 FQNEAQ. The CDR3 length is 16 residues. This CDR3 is CASSLALTGGSYEQYF. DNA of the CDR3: TGTGCCAGCAGCTTAGCACTGACTGGGGGCTCCTACGAGCAGTACTTC.

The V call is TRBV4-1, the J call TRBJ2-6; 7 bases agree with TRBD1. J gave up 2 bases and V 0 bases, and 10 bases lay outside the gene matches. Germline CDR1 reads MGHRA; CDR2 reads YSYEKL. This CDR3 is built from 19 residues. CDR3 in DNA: TGCGCCAGCAGCCAAGATCGACAGGGAACCCACCCTGGGGCCAACGTCCTGACTTTC. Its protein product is CASSQDRQGTHPGANVLTF.

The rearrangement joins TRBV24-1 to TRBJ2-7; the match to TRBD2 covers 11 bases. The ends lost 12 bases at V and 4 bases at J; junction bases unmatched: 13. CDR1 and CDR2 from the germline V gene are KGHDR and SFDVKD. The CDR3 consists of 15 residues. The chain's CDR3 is CAPTLAGETFYEQYF. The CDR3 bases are TGTGCCCCCACACTAGCGGGAGAAACATTTTACGAGCAGTACTTC.

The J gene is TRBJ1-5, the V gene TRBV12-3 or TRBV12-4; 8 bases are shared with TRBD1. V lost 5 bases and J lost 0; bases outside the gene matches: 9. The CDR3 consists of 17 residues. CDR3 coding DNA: TGTGCCAGCAGTCAAGGACAGGGAGGGTATAGCAATCAGCCCCAGCATTTT. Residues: CASSQGQGGYSNQPQHF.

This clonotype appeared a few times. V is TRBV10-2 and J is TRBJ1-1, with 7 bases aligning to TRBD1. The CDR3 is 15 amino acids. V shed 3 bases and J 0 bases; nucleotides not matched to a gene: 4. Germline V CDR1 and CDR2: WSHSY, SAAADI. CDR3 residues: CASSDETGMNTEAFF. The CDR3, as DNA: TGCGCCAGCAGTGATGAGACAGGGATGAACACTGAAGCTTTCTTT.

CDR3 bases: TGTGCCAGCAGCGTAGGGGGGGTCGGGGGCGAGCAGTACTTC. Its translation: CASSVGGVGGEQYF. The V call is TRBV9, the J call TRBJ2-7; possibly TRBD2 for D (6 bases). CDR3 size: 14 residues. The V end was cut by 0 bases, the J end by 6 bases, with 13 bases between. Germline CDR1 SGDLS, CDR2 YYNGEE.

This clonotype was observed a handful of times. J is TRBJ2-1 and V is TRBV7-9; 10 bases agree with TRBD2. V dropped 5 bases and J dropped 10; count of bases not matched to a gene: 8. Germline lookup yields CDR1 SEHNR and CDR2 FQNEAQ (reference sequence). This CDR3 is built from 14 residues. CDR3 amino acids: CASSRGLAEGEQFF. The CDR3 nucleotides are TGTGCCAGCAGCCGAGGACTAGCGGAAGGGGAGCAGTTCTTC.

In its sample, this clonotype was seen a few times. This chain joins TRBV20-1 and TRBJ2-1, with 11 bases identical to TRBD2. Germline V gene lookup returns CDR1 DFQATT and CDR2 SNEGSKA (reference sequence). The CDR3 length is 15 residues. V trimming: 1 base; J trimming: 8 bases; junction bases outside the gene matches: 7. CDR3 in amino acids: CSARVSGRVGDEQFF. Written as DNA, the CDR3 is TGCAGTGCTAGAGTTAGCGGGAGGGTAGGCGATGAGCAGTTCTTC.

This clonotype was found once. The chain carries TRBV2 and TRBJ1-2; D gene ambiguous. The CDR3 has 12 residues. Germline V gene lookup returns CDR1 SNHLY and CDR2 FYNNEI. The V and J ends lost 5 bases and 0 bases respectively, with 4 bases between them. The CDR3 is CASSTANYGYTF. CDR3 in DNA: TGTGCCAGCAGTACAGCTAACTATGGCTACACCTTC.

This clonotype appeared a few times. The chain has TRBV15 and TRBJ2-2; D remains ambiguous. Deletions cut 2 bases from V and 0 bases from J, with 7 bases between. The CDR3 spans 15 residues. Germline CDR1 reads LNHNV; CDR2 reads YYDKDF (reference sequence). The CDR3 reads CATSRQVANTGELFF. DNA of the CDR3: TGTGCCACCAGCAGACAGGTTGCGAACACCGGGGAGCTGTTTTTT.

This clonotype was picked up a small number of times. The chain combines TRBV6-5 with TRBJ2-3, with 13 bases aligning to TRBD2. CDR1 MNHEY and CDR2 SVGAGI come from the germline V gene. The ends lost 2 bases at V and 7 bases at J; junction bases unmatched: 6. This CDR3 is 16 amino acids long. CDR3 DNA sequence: TGTGCCAGCAGTTACCCCGGACTAGCGGGAGTATATACGCAGTATTTT. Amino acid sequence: CASSYPGLAGVYTQYF.

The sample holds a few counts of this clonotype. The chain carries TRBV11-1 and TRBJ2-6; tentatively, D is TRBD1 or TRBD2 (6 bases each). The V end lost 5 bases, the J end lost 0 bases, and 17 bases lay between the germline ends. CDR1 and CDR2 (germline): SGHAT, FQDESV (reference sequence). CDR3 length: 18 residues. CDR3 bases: TGTGCCAGCAGCCTCCTGAGGGGGACTTACTCTGGGGCCAACGTCCTGACTTTC. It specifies CASSLLRGTYSGANVLTF.

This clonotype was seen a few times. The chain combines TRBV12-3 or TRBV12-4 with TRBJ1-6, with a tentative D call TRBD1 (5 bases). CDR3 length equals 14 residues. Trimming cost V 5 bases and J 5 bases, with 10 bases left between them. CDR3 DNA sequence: TGTGCCAGCAGTCCCGGGGGGGATAATTCACCCCTCCACTTT. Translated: CASSPGGDNSPLHF.

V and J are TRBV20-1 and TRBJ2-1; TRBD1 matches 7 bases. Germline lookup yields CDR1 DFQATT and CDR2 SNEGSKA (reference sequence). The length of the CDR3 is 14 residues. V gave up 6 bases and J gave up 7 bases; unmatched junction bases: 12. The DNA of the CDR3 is TGCAGTGCAACCGGGACAGCAGCCTTTAATGAGCAGTTCTTC. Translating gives CSATGTAAFNEQFF.